Presented here are 5 T cell receptor beta chains from one specimen sequenced in a study of CD8+ T cells in alopecia areata. Investigators isolated RNA and reverse transcribed it into cDNA to act as the sequencing template. Clones were read by immunoSEQ multiplex PCR, and TCRdb kept only the in-frame ones, dropping some. This sample has under 150,000 clones; around 50% occur once, and the top ten carry about 10%. Sequenced: NKG2D-low CD8+ T cells sorted from blood. These TCRs come from a human donor with alopecia areata.

The chain joins TRBV5-6 to TRBJ2-3; no clear D gene. The CDR3 spans 14 residues. CDR1 and CDR2 from the germline V gene are SGHDT and YYEEEE. V gave up 0 bases and J gave up 4 bases, with 9 bases separating them. DNA of the CDR3: TGTGCCAGCAGCTTGGCTGGGTCACCAGATACGCAGTATTTT. Its protein is CASSLAGSPDTQYF.

This clone was observed a handful of times. The chain has TRBV7-2 and TRBJ2-1, with D hard to call. The germline gives CDR1 SGHTA, CDR2 FQGNSA. V dropped 3 bases and J dropped 5 bases, with 8 bases sitting between them. The CDR3 contains 13 residues. DNA for the CDR3: TGTGCCAGCAGCTTGGCACTCAACAATGAGCAGTTCTTC. It specifies CASSLALNNEQFF.

A few counts support this clone. J is TRBJ2-1 and V is TRBV5-1; possibly TRBD2 for D (6 bases). CDR3 length: 16 amino acids. Germline V gene sequence: CDR1 SGHRS, CDR2 YFSETQ. V lost 0 bases to trimming and J lost 2 bases, with 12 bases between them. The CDR3 coding sequence is TGCGCCAGCAGCTTGGAGCTCGGGGGTCCCTACAATGAGCAGTTCTTC. Residues: CASSLELGGPYNEQFF.

V gene TRBV29-1 combines with J gene TRBJ1-3; possible D gene TRBD1, 5 bases. CDR1 and CDR2 (germline): SQVTM, ANQGSEA. V was pared by 2 bases and J by 2 bases, with 10 bases between. The CDR3 is 14 residues long. DNA of the CDR3: TGCAGCGTTGAACGGGACCTGACTGGAAACACCATATATTTT. Its protein product is CSVERDLTGNTIYF.

The V gene is TRBV30, the J gene TRBJ2-3; 8 nucleotides line up with TRBD2. The germline V gene has CDR1 GTSNPN and CDR2 SVGIG (reference sequence). The CDR3 runs to 13 residues. V lost 1 base to trimming and J lost 6 bases; unmatched junction nucleotides: 3. As DNA, the CDR3 is TGTGCCTGGAGTGCCCTAGCGGGCGATACGCAGTATTTT. Its translation: CAWSALAGDTQYF.